This T cell receptor beta chain was found in a study of PD-1 blockade in classical Hodgkin lymphoma. The study's findings and limits: Relapsed/refractory patients reportedly had lower baseline diversity than newly diagnosed patients. Complete responders possessed baseline diversity comparable to newly diagnosed patients.

Here immunoSEQ multiplex PCR was the method, and the copy in TCRdb shows in-frame clones only, minus some. The data hold about 84,000 clones, with 89% observed a single time. Note on this clone: The antigen is unknown.

Each patient relapsed following autologous stem cell transplantation, and prior brentuximab vedotin exposure differed. This sequence was found in a human donor with classical Hodgkin lymphoma. Material: peripheral blood mononuclear cells (PBMCs), obtained at baseline.

The CDR3 DNA sequence: TGTGCCAGCAGCGCGATGGACAGCAAAGAGACCCAGTACTTC. Its translation is CASSAMDSKETQYF. This chain connects TRBV9 to TRBJ2-5, with D tentatively TRBD1 (6 bases). Per the germline V gene, CDR1 is SGDLS and CDR2 is YYNGEE. Between the trimmed V and J ends, which lost 3 bases and 3 bases, there was a span of 12 bases. The CDR3 spans 14 residues.